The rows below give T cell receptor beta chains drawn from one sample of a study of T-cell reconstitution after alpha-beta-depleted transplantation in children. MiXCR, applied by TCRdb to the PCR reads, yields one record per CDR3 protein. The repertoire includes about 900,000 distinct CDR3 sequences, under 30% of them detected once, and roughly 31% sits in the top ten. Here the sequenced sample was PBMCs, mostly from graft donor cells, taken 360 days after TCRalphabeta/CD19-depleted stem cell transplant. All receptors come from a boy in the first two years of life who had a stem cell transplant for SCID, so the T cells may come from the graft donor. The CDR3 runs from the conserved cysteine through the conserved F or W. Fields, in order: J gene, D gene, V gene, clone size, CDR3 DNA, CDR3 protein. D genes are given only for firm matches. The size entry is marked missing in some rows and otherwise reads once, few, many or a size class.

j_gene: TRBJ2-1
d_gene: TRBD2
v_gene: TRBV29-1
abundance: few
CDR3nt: TGCAGCGTTCCCCCGGGACTAGCTAGAGGTGAGCAGTTCTTC
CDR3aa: CSVPPGLARGEQFF

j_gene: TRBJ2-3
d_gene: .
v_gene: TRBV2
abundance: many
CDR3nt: TGTGCCAGCATCGGGACCGCCGTCACAGATACGCAGTATTTT
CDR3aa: CASIGTAVTDTQYF

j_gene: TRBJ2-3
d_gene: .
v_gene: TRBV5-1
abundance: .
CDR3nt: TGCGCCAGCGCCCGAATAGCGGTTAGCACAGATACGCAGTATTTT
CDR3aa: CASARIAVSTDTQYF

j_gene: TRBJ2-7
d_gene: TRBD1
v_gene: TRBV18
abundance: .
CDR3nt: TGTGCCAGCTCCCCAAAACAGGGGTACGAGCAGTACTTC
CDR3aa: CASSPKQGYEQYF

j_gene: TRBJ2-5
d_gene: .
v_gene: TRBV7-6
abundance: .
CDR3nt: TGTGCCAGCAGCCCCATCCATGGGACCCAGTACTTC
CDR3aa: CASSPIHGTQYF

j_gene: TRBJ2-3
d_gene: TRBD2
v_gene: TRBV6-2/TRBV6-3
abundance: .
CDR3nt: TGTGCCAGCAGCTTAGCGGGGGGGGCCCCAGCTACGCAGTATTTT
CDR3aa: CASSLAGGAPATQYF

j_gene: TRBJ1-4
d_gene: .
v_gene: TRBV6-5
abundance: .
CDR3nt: TGTGCCAGCAGTTACGTGGGTGAAAAACTGTTTTTT
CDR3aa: CASSYVGEKLFF

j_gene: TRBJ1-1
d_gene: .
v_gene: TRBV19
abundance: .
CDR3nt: TGTGCCAGTAGTATTCCCCAAGGGGTCGCCATGAACACTGAAGCTTTCTTT
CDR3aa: CASSIPQGVAMNTEAFF

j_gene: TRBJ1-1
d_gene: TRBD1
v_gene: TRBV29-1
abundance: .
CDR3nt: TGCAGCGTTCGACAGGGGAAGTATGGGGCTTTCTTT
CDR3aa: CSVRQGKYGAFF

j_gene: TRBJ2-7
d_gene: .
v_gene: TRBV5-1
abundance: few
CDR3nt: TGCGCCAGCAGCGTACAGCCAAACGTCTACGAGCAGTACTTC
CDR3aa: CASSVQPNVYEQYF

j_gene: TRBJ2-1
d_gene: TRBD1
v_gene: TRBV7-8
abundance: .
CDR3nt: TGTGCCAGCAGCTTACTTTCACCGGGACAGGGGGCCGGTGAGCAGTTCTTC
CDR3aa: CASSLLSPGQGAGEQFF

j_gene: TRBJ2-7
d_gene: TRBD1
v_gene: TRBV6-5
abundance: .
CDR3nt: TGTGCCAGCAGTTACGGGACAGGGGCCCTCGAGCAGTACTTC
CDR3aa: CASSYGTGALEQYF

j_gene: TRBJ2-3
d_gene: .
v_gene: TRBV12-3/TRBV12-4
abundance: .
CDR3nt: TGTGCCAGCAGTGCCCGACTTAACACAGATACGCAGTATTTT
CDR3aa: CASSARLNTDTQYF

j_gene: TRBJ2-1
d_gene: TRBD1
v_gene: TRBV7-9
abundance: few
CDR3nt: TGTGCCAGCAGCTACGGGACAGGGGTAGCCTACAATGAGCAGTTCTTC
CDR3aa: CASSYGTGVAYNEQFF

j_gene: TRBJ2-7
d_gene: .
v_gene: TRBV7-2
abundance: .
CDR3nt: TGTGCCAGCAGCTTAGAAGGTATCTCCTCCTACGAGCAGTACTTC
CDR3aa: CASSLEGISSYEQYF

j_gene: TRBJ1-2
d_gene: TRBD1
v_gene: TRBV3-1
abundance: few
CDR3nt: TGTGCCAGCAGCCGAGCGGGACAGTTTCGTGGCTACACCTTC
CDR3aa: CASSRAGQFRGYTF